Below are 27 T cell receptor beta chains sequenced from a single sample in a study of blood T cells in healthy people across ages. It was with a sample-barcoded 5' primer and a J-beta primer mix that a second PCR of roughly 7 to 12 cycles was run. TCRdb re-analysed the 5' RACE reads in MiXCR, keeping a single row per CDR3 protein. The sample yields around 1,500,000 distinct CDR3 sequences, approximately 28% seen once. Input material: blood. These receptors all stem from a woman in her 30s in good health.

The table lists this clonotype with many counts. The chain uses TRBV29-1 and TRBJ2-1; 11 bases are a match to TRBD2. The J segment lost 6 bases and the V segment lost 6 bases, leaving 10 bases of the junction unmatched. From germline, CDR1 is SQVTM and CDR2 ANQGSEA. The CDR3 totals 15 residues. CDR3: CSVNERLAGSNEQFF. The DNA for the CDR3 is TGCAGCGTAAATGAGAGACTAGCGGGGAGCAATGAGCAGTTCTTC.

This chain uses TRBV7-2 with TRBJ2-1; D remains ambiguous. In germline, CDR1 is SGHTA, CDR2 FQGNSA. The CDR3 has 15 amino acids. With 0 bases removed from V and 11 bases from J, the gap between germline ends came to 17 bases. The CDR3 region is CTSSLAPTQVPKQFF. As DNA, the CDR3 is TGTACCAGCAGCTTAGCTCCCACTCAGGTCCCGAAGCAGTTCTTC.

The V and J genes are TRBV20-1 and TRBJ2-3; 9 positions match TRBD2. The J segment lost 2 bases and the V segment lost 3 bases, leaving 12 bases of the junction unmatched. CDR1 is DFQATT, CDR2 SNEGSKA, per germline (reference sequence). The CDR3 covers 17 residues. The DNA for the CDR3 is TGCAGTGCTAGCAGGGGAAGGCTAGCGGGGATCACAGATACGCAGTATTTT. Its protein is CSASRGRLAGITDTQYF.

Ten or more counts support this clonotype. V usage is TRBV29-1 and J usage is TRBJ2-7, with 7 bases matching TRBD2. Germline lookup yields CDR1 SQVTM and CDR2 ANQGSEA. This CDR3 has 12 amino acids. Losses at the gene ends were 6 bases for V and 7 bases for J; bases not matched to a gene: 9. In nucleotides, the CDR3 is TGCAGCGTCTCCGGACTAGAGGGGGAGCAGTACTTC. The encoded protein is CSVSGLEGEQYF.

This clonotype was detected only a few times. The rearrangement joins TRBV20-1 to TRBJ2-1; 9 bases are a match to TRBD1. With 4 bases clipped from V and 6 bases from J, the junction kept 7 bases outside the gene matches. The CDR3 loop spans 14 amino acids. Germline CDR1 DFQATT, CDR2 SNEGSKA (reference sequence). The CDR3 DNA reads TGCAGTGCTACACCCGGGACAGGGAGCAATGAGCAGTTCTTC. Translated, it gives CSATPGTGSNEQFF.

The gene calls are TRBV24-1 and TRBJ2-1, with 8 positions matching TRBD1. This CDR3 is built from 15 residues. Germline-derived CDR1 and CDR2 are KGHDR and SFDVKD. V was clipped by 2 bases and J by 9 bases; unmatched bases: 8. The chain's CDR3 is CATSDSRTGCTEQFF. The CDR3 bases are TGTGCCACCAGTGATTCCCGGACAGGGTGCACTGAGCAGTTCTTC.

This chain uses TRBV29-1 with TRBJ1-4; D remains ambiguous. Germline values: CDR1 SQVTM, CDR2 ANQGSEA. Trimming left V 0 bases short and J 6 bases short, with 2 bases between. This CDR3 spans 11 amino acids. CDR3 region: CSVEDDEKLFF. CDR3 nucleotides: TGCAGCGTTGAAGACGATGAAAAACTGTTTTTT.

This clonotype was counted only a few times. Relative to the germline gene, one junction end is altered; a read error may explain this. The chain has TRBV7-2 and TRBJ2-7, with D possibly TRBD1 on 5 matching bases. Germline CDR1 reads SGHTA; CDR2 reads FQGNSA. The CDR3 is made up of 17 amino acids. The CDR3, as DNA: TGTGCTAGCAGCCGGAATACCGACAGCGTAATCTCCTACGAGCAGTACTTC. Translating gives CASSRNTDSVISYEQYF.

This clonotype was detected many times. The J gene is TRBJ1-2, the V gene TRBV5-1, with 9 positions matching TRBD1. Germline V CDR1 and CDR2: SGHRS, YFSETQ. Trimming removed 1 base from V and 6 bases from J; junction bases left unmatched: 7. The CDR3 is 15 residues long. Written as DNA, the CDR3 is TGCGCCAGCAGCTTGACCGGGACAGGGCGCGATGGCTACACCTTC. Translation: CASSLTGTGRDGYTF.

This clonotype was observed a few times. The chain carries TRBV7-9 and TRBJ2-7, with D tentatively TRBD2 (6 bases). The V gene's germline CDR1 is SEHNR and CDR2 FQNEAQ (reference sequence). V lost 5 bases and J 0 bases, leaving 14 bases between the germline ends. This CDR3 contains 15 residues. The CDR3 bases are TGTGCCAGCAGCCCAGCGGGTCGGAGCTCCTACGAGCAGTACTTC. Translated, it gives CASSPAGRSSYEQYF.

The chain couples TRBV20-1 to TRBJ1-5; possible D gene TRBD1, 6 bases. Germline V gene lookup returns CDR1 DFQATT and CDR2 SNEGSKA (reference sequence). V lost 6 bases, J lost 0 bases, and 9 bases lay in between. CDR3 length equals 13 residues. The CDR3 loop reads CSAGGPSNQPQHF. Here the CDR3 DNA reads TGCAGTGCCGGGGGCCCTAGCAATCAGCCCCAGCATTTT.

This chain links TRBV7-3 with TRBJ2-1; possibly TRBD2 for D (5 bases). CDR1 is SGHTA and CDR2 is FQGTGA in the germline V gene. The CDR3 totals 16 residues. V lost 0 bases to trimming and J lost 4 bases, with 13 bases between them. Here the CDR3 reads CASSLTRSGGYNEQFF. The CDR3 coding sequence is TGTGCCAGCAGCTTAACTCGCAGCGGTGGGTACAATGAGCAGTTCTTC.

The chain carries TRBV19 and TRBJ2-5; tentative D call: TRBD2 (5 bases). Trimming removed 5 bases from V and 11 bases from J, with 18 bases in between. The germline V gene encodes CDR1 LNHDA and CDR2 SQIVND (reference sequence). The CDR3 extends over 13 amino acids. CDR3 nucleotide sequence: TGTGCCAGTAGTCCCCTTGTGGGAGAAGAGCAGTACTTC. Translating it yields CASSPLVGEEQYF.

Concerning this clonotype itself: Possible read error: a much larger clone is one base away. This chain connects TRBV6-6 to TRBJ2-1; D gene unclear. The CDR3 runs 14 residues. CDR1 MNHNY and CDR2 SVGAGI come from the germline V gene (reference sequence). The ends were cut back, 0 bases at V and 4 bases at J, with 7 bases in the middle. The CDR3 DNA reads TGTGCCAGCAGTTACTCGAGCGTATACAATGAGCAGTTCTTC. Protein sequence: CASSYSSVYNEQFF.

The chain links TRBV10-3 to TRBJ2-5, with D perhaps matching TRBD2 (6 bases). The V gene lost 6 bases and the J gene lost 5 bases, with 28 bases spanning the gap. CDR3 length equals 18 residues. Germline values: CDR1 ENHRY, CDR2 SYGVKD. This CDR3 reads CAISAQIRSEAGRETQYF. The CDR3 coding sequence is TGTGCCATCAGCGCCCAGATCAGGTCCGAGGCGGGGAGGGAGACCCAGTACTTC.

V gene TRBV6-4 combines with J gene TRBJ2-1; a weak D match, TRBD2 (6 bases). V shed 2 bases and J shed 7 bases, with 18 bases lying between them. This CDR3 has 16 residues. Per the germline V gene, CDR1 is MRHNA and CDR2 is SNTAGT. CDR3 nucleotides: TGTGCCAGCAGTGACAGGGTGACTAGTCGAGAAAATGAGCAGTTCTTC. Translating gives CASSDRVTSRENEQFF.

This clonotype was detected many times. The chain combines TRBV10-3 with TRBJ2-7; D is undetermined. The germline V gene encodes CDR1 ENHRY and CDR2 SYGVKD. The CDR3 has 11 residues. Trimming stripped 0 bases from V and 7 bases from J, with 4 bases between. The CDR3 sequence: CAISESTEQYF. In nucleotides, the CDR3 is TGTGCCATCAGTGAGTCCACGGAGCAGTACTTC.

This clonotype was found a few times. The genes are TRBV7-6 and TRBJ2-1; perhaps D is TRBD1 or TRBD2 (6 bases each). Germline CDR1 is SGHVS and CDR2 is FNYEAQ. CDR3 size: 17 residues. V lost 2 bases and J 0 bases, leaving 14 bases between the germline ends. The chain's CDR3 is CASSLIPGASSYNEQFF. The CDR3 DNA is TGTGCCAGCAGCTTAATTCCGGGGGCCAGCTCCTACAATGAGCAGTTCTTC.

J is TRBJ1-5 and V is TRBV7-9; 8 nucleotides line up with TRBD1. The V gene's germline CDR1 is SEHNR and CDR2 FQNEAQ (reference sequence). Losses at the gene ends were 4 bases for V and 6 bases for J; bases not matched to a gene: 14. The CDR3 totals 17 residues. The CDR3 DNA reads as TGTGCCAGCAGCTCCGGACAGGGAGGAAGATCGGGTCAGCCCCAGCATTTT. The encoded protein is CASSSGQGGRSGQPQHF.

The gene calls are TRBV5-1 and TRBJ1-2; D is unclear. V lost 5 bases and J 6 bases, leaving 14 bases between the germline ends. CDR3 size: 13 residues. Germline V lookup: CDR1 SGHRS, CDR2 YFSETQ. This chain's CDR3 is CASSSAVMDGYTF. The CDR3 DNA reads TGCGCCAGCAGTTCGGCCGTGATGGATGGCTACACCTTC.

Concerning this clonotype itself: This may stem from a read error, because a much larger clone lies one nucleotide away. CDR3 sequence: CASSPGLAGDTDTQYF. For the CDR3, the DNA is TGTGCCAGCAGTCCCGGACTAGCGGGGGACACAGATACGCAGTATTTT. This chain uses TRBV6-1 with TRBJ2-3; 13 positions match TRBD2. CDR1 is MNHNS and CDR2 is SASEGT in the germline V gene. This CDR3 contains 16 residues. Trimming removed 5 bases from V and 2 bases from J; junction bases left unmatched: 4.

This clonotype appeared a few times. The rearrangement links TRBV5-6 to TRBJ2-3; TRBD2 matches 13 bases. Per the germline V gene, CDR1 is SGHDT and CDR2 is YYEEEE. Trimming at V came to 4 bases and at J to 1 base, leaving 12 bases not matched to a gene. The CDR3 contains 19 residues. For the CDR3, the DNA is TGTGCCAGCAGCAGGACTAGCGGGAGTAATGTGCGTGGCACAGATACGCAGTATTTT. This gives the protein CASSRTSGSNVRGTDTQYF.

A remark on this clonotype: A much larger clone differs from this one at a single base, so this may be a read error. V usage is TRBV9 and J usage is TRBJ2-1; D might be TRBD2 (7 bases). CDR3 length: 16 amino acids. Germline V CDR1 and CDR2: SGDLS, YYNGEE. CDR3 DNA: TGTGCCGGCAGCTCGAGGGGGGGGACTCCTGGAAATGAGCAGTTCTTC. Translating it yields CAGSSRGGTPGNEQFF.

The rearrangement links TRBV7-2 to TRBJ2-3; 13 nucleotides agree with TRBD2. Germline assignment: CDR1 SGHTA and CDR2 FQGNSA. V was pared by 3 bases and J by 1 base, with 13 bases of the junction left unmatched. CDR3 length: 20 residues. The CDR3 region is CASSLAPTSGGSLRTDTQYF. The DNA of the CDR3 is TGTGCCAGCAGCTTGGCGCCGACTAGCGGGGGGTCCCTACGCACAGATACGCAGTATTTT.

The V call is TRBV6-5, the J call TRBJ1-6, with a possible D match to TRBD1 (5 bases). Trimming left V 6 bases short and J 14 bases short, with 11 bases between. The CDR3 extends over 11 amino acids. The germline CDR1 and CDR2 sequences are MNHEY and SVGAGI. CDR3 DNA: TGTGCCAGCAGCTCAGGGTATACCCTCCACTTT. Its translation is CASSSGYTLHF.

The chain is built from TRBV6-5 and TRBJ1-1, with TRBD1 as a possible D gene (5 bases). Germline values: CDR1 MNHEY, CDR2 SVGAGI. Trimming left V 2 bases short and J 7 bases short, with 8 bases between. The CDR3 runs 12 residues. The CDR3: CASSYSGGEAFF. Written as DNA, the CDR3 is TGTGCCAGCAGTTACAGCGGGGGTGAAGCTTTCTTT.

The chain is built from TRBV2 and TRBJ2-7, with 9 positions matching TRBD2. There are 17 residues in the CDR3. With V trimmed by 10 bases and J by 2 bases, 18 bases remained unmatched. Looked up from germline, CDR1 is SNHLY and CDR2 is FYNNEI. For the CDR3, the DNA is TGTGCCACCGCGCCTATTGGACTAGCGCCTAGCGCCTACGAGCAGTACTTC. Translating it yields CATAPIGLAPSAYEQYF. The whole variable domain, remainder taken from reference TRBV2 and TRBJ2-7, is EPEVTQTPSHQVTQMGQEVILRCVPISNHLYFYWYRQILGQKVEFLVSFYNNEISEKSEIFDDQFSVERPDGSNFTLKIRSTKLEDSAMYFCATAPIGLAPSAYEQYFGPGTRLTVT.